This entry lists 19 T cell receptor beta chains sequenced from one sample in a study of cytomegalovirus exposure and HLA in healthy donors. Primers: 60 Vbeta forward and 13 Jbeta reverse. TCRdb's copy holds only in-frame clones and misses some; the assay was immunoSEQ multiplex PCR. The data contain some 130,000 clones, 55% to 80% of them singletons. Sequences were obtained from PBMCs. Receptors were obtained from a woman in her thirties or forties in good health and CMV-seronegative.

This chain connects TRBV5-1 to TRBJ2-3; TRBD2 matches 11 bases. The CDR3 spans 16 residues. Germline values: CDR1 SGHRS, CDR2 YFSETQ. V shed 0 bases, J shed 4 bases, and the junction held 4 bases outside the gene matches. CDR3 sequence reads: CASSLVLAGGADTQYF. The CDR3 DNA sequence: TGCGCCAGCAGCTTGGTGCTAGCGGGGGGAGCAGATACGCAGTATTTT.

The J gene is TRBJ2-7, the V gene TRBV7-3, with D possibly matching TRBD1 (6 bases). The ends were cut back, 5 bases at V and 7 bases at J, with 15 bases in the middle. From germline, CDR1 is SGHTA and CDR2 FQGTGA. CDR3 length: 13 residues. CDR3 loop: CASSGTGPGEQYF. Written as DNA, the CDR3 is TGTGCCAGCAGCGGAACAGGGCCCGGGGAGCAGTACTTC.

J is TRBJ2-1 and V is TRBV27; 8 nucleotides agree with TRBD2. This CDR3 has 16 residues. Trimming took 5 bases from V and 4 from J; bases not matched to a gene: 10. Per the germline V gene, CDR1 is MNHEY and CDR2 is SMNVEV (reference sequence). CDR3 residues: CASSLSRGARYNEQFF. CDR3 coding DNA: TGTGCCAGCAGTCTTTCGCGGGGGGCACGGTACAATGAGCAGTTCTTC.

The chain recombines TRBV4-1 with TRBJ1-6, with TRBD1 identical over 9 bases. The junction had 10 bases not matched to a gene; V was cut back by 5 bases and J by 11 bases. The length of the CDR3 is 15 residues. Germline-derived CDR1 and CDR2 are MGHRA and YSYEKL. Here the CDR3 DNA reads TGCGCCAGCAGCAATTCGGGACAGGGCAAAACACCCCTCCACTTT. This encodes CASSNSGQGKTPLHF.

The rearrangement joins TRBV7-9 to TRBJ2-5; D gene unclear. This CDR3 is built from 18 residues. The germline CDR1 and CDR2 sequences are SEHNR and FQNEAQ (reference sequence). Trimming removed 4 bases from V and 4 bases from J, with 25 bases in between. For the CDR3, the DNA is TGTGCCAGCAGCTCCTTTCGCGTTAGAGACGAGGTTAGAGAGACCCAGTACTTC. This codes for CASSSFRVRDEVRETQYF.

The chain links TRBV19 to TRBJ2-6, with 11 nucleotides matching TRBD2. With V trimmed by 3 bases and J by 0 bases, 1 base remained unmatched. The CDR3 consists of 17 residues. Germline V gene data show CDR1 as LNHDA and CDR2 as SQIVND (reference sequence). CDR3 sequence reads: CASSISGRGSGANVLTF. CDR3 nucleotide sequence: TGTGCCAGTAGTATTAGCGGGAGGGGCTCTGGGGCCAACGTCCTGACTTTC.

The CDR3 is CASTWDKATDTQYF. CDR3 sequence (DNA): TGTGCCAGCACCTGGGACAAAGCCACAGATACGCAGTATTTT. V is TRBV6-6 and J is TRBJ2-3, with TRBD1 as a possible D gene (6 bases). There are 14 residues in the CDR3. Germline V gene data show CDR1 as MNHNY and CDR2 as SVGAGI (reference sequence). Between the trimmed V and J ends, which lost 7 bases and 2 bases, there was a span of 13 bases.

This chain connects TRBV30 to TRBJ2-2, with a weak D call TRBD2 (5 bases). This CDR3 region has 13 residues. Germline-derived CDR1 and CDR2 are GTSNPN and SVGIG (reference sequence). V lost 8 bases, J lost 1 base, and 11 bases lay in between. The CDR3 loop is CAKGRENTGELFF. DNA of the CDR3: TGTGCCAAGGGTCGGGAGAACACCGGGGAGCTGTTTTTT.

V and J are TRBV5-1 and TRBJ1-1; TRBD1 is a possible D gene (5 bases). This CDR3 has 15 amino acids. The V and J ends lost 4 bases and 0 bases respectively, with 13 bases between them. Germline loops: CDR1 SGHRS, CDR2 YFSETQ. CDR3 sequence (DNA): TGCGCCAGCAGCCCGTTGACAGTCTTGAACACTGAAGCTTTCTTT. Translation: CASSPLTVLNTEAFF.

This sequence joins TRBV6-1 and TRBJ2-7; perhaps TRBD1 as D (6 bases). V lost 2 bases and J lost 5, with 13 bases in between. Germline V gene data show CDR1 as MNHNS and CDR2 as SASEGT. The CDR3 has 14 amino acids. The CDR3 is CASSEIGQGNEQYF. The DNA of the CDR3 is TGTGCCAGCAGTGAAATCGGGCAGGGGAACGAGCAGTACTTC.

The V call is TRBV4-3, the J call TRBJ1-6; TRBD1 matches 8 bases. Germline V gene lookup returns CDR1 LGHNA and CDR2 YSLEER. This CDR3 has 15 amino acids. The junction had 5 bases not matched to a gene; V was cut back by 0 bases and J by 10 bases. The chain's CDR3 is CASSQDRTGRSPLHF. CDR3 bases: TGCGCCAGCAGCCAAGATCGGACAGGGAGATCACCCCTCCACTTT.

The table lists this clone with a few counts. This rearrangement joins TRBV11-2 to TRBJ1-5, with D possibly being TRBD1 (5 bases). The CDR3 covers 13 residues. Trimming stripped 5 bases from V and 3 bases from J, with 8 bases between. The germline CDR1 and CDR2 sequences are SGHAT and FQNNGV. CDR3 bases: TGTGCCAGCAGCCGGGGGGACAATCAGCCCCAGCATTTT. It codes for CASSRGDNQPQHF.

This clone occurred once. CDR3 nucleotide sequence: TGTGCCAGCAGGCGAGCGGGACAGGGTCTCGTAGCCGCTGAAGCTTTCTTT. Amino acid sequence: CASRRAGQGLVAAEAFF. The chain couples TRBV27 to TRBJ1-1; 9 bases fit TRBD1. This CDR3 contains 17 residues. The germline CDR1 and CDR2 sequences are MNHEY and SMNVEV (reference sequence). With 6 bases clipped from V and 6 bases from J, the junction kept 17 bases outside the gene matches.

This chain joins TRBV10-1 and TRBJ1-3, with a tentative D call TRBD1 (6 bases). The V gene lost 2 bases and the J gene lost 2 bases, with 22 bases spanning the gap. Looked up from germline, CDR1 is WNHNN and CDR2 is SYGVQD (reference sequence). The CDR3 totals 19 residues. The CDR3 DNA follows: TGCGCCAGCAGTGAGGGGGCAGGGGACGACCCCGAGGCTGGAAACACCATATATTTT. Its protein is CASSEGAGDDPEAGNTIYF.

This clone was observed a few times. The CDR3 DNA sequence: TGCAGTGCTACCCCTGAGGGCTACACCTTC. Amino acid sequence: CSATPEGYTF. This chain links TRBV20-1 with TRBJ1-2; D is unresolved. The germline V gene has CDR1 DFQATT and CDR2 SNEGSKA (reference sequence). This CDR3 is built from 10 residues. Trimming shortened V by 4 bases and J by 8 bases, and 8 bases separated the two germline ends.

The V call is TRBV10-3, the J call TRBJ1-4, with a tentative D call TRBD1 (5 bases). This CDR3 is built from 15 residues. Deletions cut 5 bases from V and 0 bases from J, with 10 bases between. Germline assignment: CDR1 ENHRY and CDR2 SYGVKD. CDR3 nucleotides: TGTGCCATCAGTCTGACAGCTGCAACTAATGAAAAACTGTTTTTT. It yields the protein CAISLTAATNEKLFF.

This clone has more than one count but fewer than ten. The genes are TRBV7-8 and TRBJ2-1; 8 nucleotides align to TRBD2. The CDR3 loop spans 16 amino acids. The germline V gene encodes CDR1 SGHVS and CDR2 FQNEAQ. J lost 3 bases, V lost 2 bases, and 6 bases had no gene match. CDR3 nucleotides: TGTGCCAGCAGCTTATTTAGCGGGGTCGTCTACAATGAGCAGTTCTTC. The encoded protein is CASSLFSGVVYNEQFF.

The CDR3 loop is CASSTGGQRTKNEQYF. The CDR3 DNA reads TGTGCCAGCAGCACTGGAGGGCAGCGCACTAAAAACGAGCAGTACTTC. The rearrangement joins TRBV5-4 to TRBJ2-7; D may be TRBD2 (6 bases). Trimming took off 4 bases at V and 5 bases at J, with 22 bases between the two ends. The germline gives CDR1 SGHNT, CDR2 YYREEE (reference sequence). The CDR3 covers 16 residues.

This clone was observed a few times. The gene calls are TRBV11-2 and TRBJ2-5; TRBD2 matches at 12 bases. Germline lookup yields CDR1 SGHAT and CDR2 FQNNGV. CDR3 length equals 15 residues. With 4 bases clipped from V and 5 bases from J, the junction kept 5 bases outside the gene matches. CDR3 sequence reads: CASSSGTSGWETQYF. Here the CDR3 DNA reads TGTGCCAGCAGCTCCGGGACTAGCGGGTGGGAGACCCAGTACTTC.